A selection of T cell receptor beta chains follows, all from one sample in a study of human T cells and chemical hapten exposure. One entry per CDR3 protein results from TCRdb running MiXCR on the RACE reads. The table has some 200,000 distinct CDR3 sequences, approximately 20% seen once. Source: whole blood, taken in connection with sensitization to the hapten diphenylcyclopropenone (DPC). The receptors were sampled from a woman aged 45-65 years with alopecia areata. Some clones in this sample may be carry-over from other donors' samples. The CDR3 runs from the conserved cysteine through the conserved F or W. D genes are given only for firm matches. Rows may omit the clone size; those that give it use once, few, many or a size class.

clone size	V gene	D gene	J gene	CDR3 DNA	CDR3 protein
few	TRBV11-2	-	TRBJ2-2	TGTGCCAGCAGCTCCGACGCGGTGACAACCGGGGAGCTGTTTTTT	CASSSDAVTTGELFF
few	TRBV20-1	-	TRBJ2-3	TGCAGTGCTCCTCATATATCCACAGATACGCAGTATTTT	CSAPHISTDTQYF
many	TRBV29-1	-	TRBJ2-1	TGCAGCGTTGCCAACAATGAGCAGTTCTTC	CSVANNEQFF
-	TRBV2	TRBD1	TRBJ2-1	TGTGCCAGCAGTCAGGGGGCAGACAATGAGCAGTTCTTC	CASSQGADNEQFF
-	TRBV2	-	TRBJ2-2	TGTGCCAGCAGTGATAGAAGGACCGGGGAGCTGTTTTTT	CASSDRRTGELFF
few	TRBV20-1	-	TRBJ1-5	TGCAGTGCTAGGTCCAGGGAGAATCAGCCCCAGCATTTT	CSARSRENQPQHF
-	TRBV12-3/TRBV12-4	TRBD2	TRBJ2-5	TGTGCCAGCAGCCCCGTAGCGGGACTCCAAGAGACCCAGTACTTC	CASSPVAGLQETQYF
-	TRBV20-1	TRBD2	TRBJ2-3	TGCAGTGCCTCCCGCTTAGCGGGCAGCACAGATACGCAGTATTTT	CSASRLAGSTDTQYF
-	TRBV10-2	-	TRBJ2-1	TGCGCCAGCAGTGAGTCGAACAGATACAATGAGCAGTTCTTC	CASSESNRYNEQFF
few	TRBV12-3/TRBV12-4	TRBD2	TRBJ2-1	TGTGCCAGCAGTTCCGGGGGGGGGAGGAAGCATGAGCAGTTCTTC	CASSSGGGRKHEQFF
-	TRBV12-3/TRBV12-4	-	TRBJ1-1	TGTGCCAGCACCCTAGACTTAGCCGCTGAAGCTTTCTTT	CASTLDLAAEAFF
few	TRBV15	-	TRBJ2-1	TGTGCCACCAGCAGACCGCTAACGGGACTGGACACCGCGGAGCAGTTCTTC	CATSRPLTGLDTAEQFF
-	TRBV6-6	TRBD2	TRBJ2-3	TGTGCCAGCAGTAGCGGGGGTAACACAGATACGCAGTATTTT	CASSSGGNTDTQYF
few	TRBV29-1	-	TRBJ1-5	TGCAGCGTTGGTCCAGGGGTGGGTCAGCCCCAGCATTTT	CSVGPGVGQPQHF
-	TRBV20-1	TRBD2	TRBJ2-5	TGCAGTGCTCCGCTAGCGGGAGGGCCCCAGTACTTC	CSAPLAGGPQYF
few	TRBV29-1	TRBD2	TRBJ2-7	TGCAGCGTTGATTCGAGCGGGGCTACCTACGAGCAGTACTTC	CSVDSSGATYEQYF
-	TRBV6-5	-	TRBJ1-2	TGTGCCAGCAGGGGCGAAGGAGAACATGGCTACACCTTC	CASRGEGEHGYTF
-	TRBV7-9	TRBD2	TRBJ2-1	TGTGCCAGCAGCCCGGTAGAAGCGGGATTCTACAATGAGCAGTTCTTC	CASSPVEAGFYNEQFF
-	TRBV20-1	-	TRBJ1-1	TGCAGTGCCGACCCGACGGGGGGCTTGAACACTGAAGCTTTCTTT	CSADPTGGLNTEAFF
few	TRBV6-2/TRBV6-3	TRBD1	TRBJ1-5	TGTGCCAGCACCGGACAGGTAGTGGGGCCCCAGCATTTT	CASTGQVVGPQHF
-	TRBV28	-	TRBJ2-4	TGTGCCAGCAGTCCTAGAGGGGAACTAGCCAAAAACATTCAGTACTTC	CASSPRGELAKNIQYF
-	TRBV29-1	TRBD2	TRBJ2-1	TGCAGCGTTGCGGGTCAGACTAGCGGTAACAATGAGCAGTTCTTC	CSVAGQTSGNNEQFF
-	TRBV4-2	TRBD2	TRBJ2-1	TGTGCCAGCAGCCAAGATCAAGCGGGAGGGGGAGATGAGCAGTTCTTC	CASSQDQAGGGDEQFF
few	TRBV7-9	TRBD2	TRBJ2-3	TGTGCCAGCAGCTTAGTGTTAGCGGGAGCCACAGATACGCAGTATTTT	CASSLVLAGATDTQYF
few	TRBV5-1	TRBD2	TRBJ2-5	TGCGCCAGCAGCACCGCTAGCGGGAGGGTCGAGACCCAGTACTTC	CASSTASGRVETQYF
few	TRBV29-1	TRBD2	TRBJ2-5	TGCAGCGCAATAGCGGGAGGTGGCGAGACCCAGTACTTC	CSAIAGGGETQYF
few	TRBV5-1	TRBD2	TRBJ2-3	TGCGCCAGCAGCTTCTCTAACCTAGCGGGAGTAAGCCCAGATACGCAGTATTTT	CASSFSNLAGVSPDTQYF
-	TRBV29-1	TRBD1	TRBJ1-2	TGCAGCGCCCAACCTCCCGGACAGGGCAGTGGCTACACCTTC	CSAQPPGQGSGYTF
-	TRBV7-2	TRBD2	TRBJ2-1	TGTGCCAGCAGCTCACCTAGCGGGAGGCACAATGAGCAGTTCTTC	CASSSPSGRHNEQFF
-	TRBV6-1	-	TRBJ1-1	TGTGCCAGCCTACGGTTGATCACTGAAGCTTTCTTT	CASLRLITEAFF
-	TRBV4-2	TRBD2	TRBJ2-5	TGTGCCAGCAGCCAATCTACCGGGACTAGCAGTTCAAGAACCCAGTACTTC	CASSQSTGTSSSRTQYF
-	TRBV10-1	TRBD2	TRBJ2-5	TGCGCCAGCAGTGAAAGCGGGGTAGAAGAGACCCAGTACTTC	CASSESGVEETQYF
many	TRBV2	-	TRBJ2-2	TGTGCCAGCAGCCCTGGGACCCTGAACACCGGGGAGCTGTTTTTT	CASSPGTLNTGELFF
-	TRBV11-2	-	TRBJ2-5	TGTGCCAGCAGCGCAGACTTGTACCAAGAGACCCAGTACTTC	CASSADLYQETQYF
-	TRBV2	-	TRBJ2-2	TGTGCCAGCACCCTCACAAGGCCCGGGGAGCTGTTTTTT	CASTLTRPGELFF
many	TRBV9	-	TRBJ2-3	TGTGCCAGCAGCGTAGCAGATACGCAGTATTTT	CASSVADTQYF
few	TRBV30	-	TRBJ2-5	TGTGCCTGGAGTAGAAGACAGTACCAAGAGACCCAGTACTTC	CAWSRRQYQETQYF
-	TRBV20-1	TRBD2	TRBJ2-3	TGCAGTGCTATAGGCCTAGCGGGAGGGCGTGGAGATACGCAGTATTTT	CSAIGLAGGRGDTQYF
-	TRBV12-3/TRBV12-4	-	TRBJ2-7	TGTGCCAGCAGTCCCGGGACACTTAGAAACCACGAGCAGTACTTC	CASSPGTLRNHEQYF
-	TRBV5-1	-	TRBJ1-1	TGCGCCAGCAGCTTCGACGTGGCTGAAGCTTTCTTT	CASSFDVAEAFF